This TCR beta chain was profiled in a study of T cells after yellow fever vaccination. Study-wide results and limits: It was a weaker secondary response, yet one that peaked faster, at day 5 versus 15.

This clonotype showed up many times. The antigen remains undetermined. There are 13 residues in the CDR3. Trimming removed 2 bases from V and 3 bases from J, with 7 bases in between. Germline-derived CDR1 and CDR2 are SGHRS and YFSETQ. The 5'RACE template-switching step produced TCR cDNA and added a universal primer site and UMIs. MiXCR was run by TCRdb on the 5' RACE reads, yielding one entry per CDR3 protein. The sample yields under 300,000 distinct CDR3 sequences, roughly 6.8% seen once. This TCR came from a man younger than 40 who received the YFV17D yellow fever vaccine. The specimen was CD4+ T cells sorted from PBMCs, collected on the day of the yellow fever booster vaccination. V and J are TRBV5-1 and TRBJ2-3, with TRBD2 as a possible D gene (5 bases). The CDR3 nucleotides are TGCGCCAGCAGCTTTGGACTGACAGATACGCAGTATTTT. This encodes CASSFGLTDTQYF.